Listed below are T cell receptor beta chains from one sample, sequenced in a study of identical twins' blood T cells. One entry per CDR3 protein, called by TCRdb with MiXCR from the 5' RACE reads. The sample shows around 380,000 distinct CDR3 sequences, about 28% of them seen only once. The sequencing sample was made of PBMCs. These receptors were taken from a woman between 18 and 50 years old in good health. The CDR3 runs from the conserved cysteine through the conserved F or W. The D gene is left open where the match is weak. The size entry is marked missing in some rows and otherwise reads once, few, many or a size class.

.	TRBV20-1	.	TRBJ2-1	TGCAGTGCTAGGGCATCCGGGGCGGATCTTTACAATGAGCAGTTCTTC	CSARASGADLYNEQFF
.	TRBV18	.	TRBJ1-3	TGTGCCAGCTCACCAGTGGAAGCAGGTGGAAACACCATATATTTT	CASSPVEAGGNTIYF
few	TRBV29-1	TRBD1	TRBJ2-7	TGCAGCGTCCGGGACAGCTACGAGCAGTACTTC	CSVRDSYEQYF
few	TRBV12-3/TRBV12-4	.	TRBJ1-5	TGTGCCAGCAGTCCTGCTGGTGGGTATCAGCCCCAGCATTTT	CASSPAGGYQPQHF
.	TRBV6-1	.	TRBJ2-7	TGTGCCAGCAGTGAAAAAAGCGAAAACGAGCAGTACTTC	CASSEKSENEQYF
few	TRBV19	.	TRBJ2-7	TGTGCCAGCCAAGGACTGACTTACGAGCAGTACTTC	CASQGLTYEQYF
few	TRBV19	TRBD1	TRBJ1-5	TGTGCCAGCGACAGGGGTAGCAATCAGCCCCAGCATTTT	CASDRGSNQPQHF
few	TRBV3-1	.	TRBJ2-7	TGTGCCAGCAGCTCCCGACAGGTGCAACTTTACGAGCAGTACTTC	CASSSRQVQLYEQYF
.	TRBV5-1	.	TRBJ2-3	TGCGCCAGCCACTGGGGCCTGAGCACAGATACGCAGTATTTT	CASHWGLSTDTQYF
.	TRBV29-1	.	TRBJ1-6	TGCAGCGTTGCCGTGGACCCCAATTCACCCCTCCACTTT	CSVAVDPNSPLHF
.	TRBV13	.	TRBJ2-3	TGTGTCAGCAGCTTACGGGAAGTCGCGCAGTATTTT	CVSSLREVAQYF
.	TRBV7-2	TRBD1	TRBJ1-1	TGTGCCAGCAGCCTGCAGGGGGAAACGAGGGCTTTCTTT	CASSLQGETRAFF
.	TRBV7-2	.	TRBJ1-4	TGTGCCAGCAACTTAGGTTTTTGGGGGACTAATGAAAAACTGTTTTTT	CASNLGFWGTNEKLFF
.	TRBV7-2	.	TRBJ2-7	TGTGCCAGCAGCTTAGAAGTTACTAGAAATGGCGAGCAGTACTTC	CASSLEVTRNGEQYF
few	TRBV6-2/TRBV6-3	TRBD1	TRBJ2-7	TGTGCCAGCAGTTACACCCTGGACAGGGCCAGCGAGCAGTACTTC	CASSYTLDRASEQYF
few	TRBV21-1	.	TRBJ1-2	TGTGCCAGCAGCTCGTTAAGGCCGACTAACTATGGCTACACCTTC	CASSSLRPTNYGYTF
few	TRBV20-1	.	TRBJ1-1	TGCAGAGCGGCGGACATGAACACTGAAGCTTTCTTT	CRAADMNTEAFF
.	TRBV20-1	.	TRBJ2-7	TGCAGTGCTAGTCCAGCGGGTTGGCCCTACGAGCAGTACTTC	CSASPAGWPYEQYF
.	TRBV6-1	.	TRBJ1-1	TGTGCCAGCAGTGAATGGACTCTGAACACTGAAGCTTTCTTT	CASSEWTLNTEAFF
.	TRBV2	TRBD1	TRBJ2-2	TGTGCCAGCATTACGGACAGGGCGGGTACCGGGGAGCTGTTTTTT	CASITDRAGTGELFF
.	TRBV27	TRBD1	TRBJ1-4	TGTGCCAGCAGTGGGGACGGGGACAGTAGAAAACTGTTTTTT	CASSGDGDSRKLFF
.	TRBV5-1	TRBD1	TRBJ2-2	TGCGCCAGCAGCTCGACAGGGCAGTCTTACACCGGGGAGCTGTTTTTT	CASSSTGQSYTGELFF
.	TRBV9	.	TRBJ2-7	TGTGCCAGCAGGTCGACAGCGACCCACGAGCAGTACTTC	CASRSTATHEQYF
many	TRBV6-6	.	TRBJ2-7	TGTGCCAGCAGTTACAGGGACTACGAGCAGTACTTC	CASSYRDYEQYF
.	TRBV5-1	.	TRBJ2-1	TGCGCCAGCAGCGGCCCCGGGACCTACAATGAGCAGTTCTTC	CASSGPGTYNEQFF
.	TRBV20-1	.	TRBJ1-5	TGCAGTGCTAGTGGGGGAAATAGCAATCAGCCCCAGCATTTT	CSASGGNSNQPQHF
.	TRBV2	TRBD1	TRBJ1-4	TGTGCCAGCAGAGCCGACAGGGGCGGTGAAAAACTGTTTTTT	CASRADRGGEKLFF
many	TRBV6-1	.	TRBJ1-2	TGTGCCAGCAGTGGAGGAGGCGGCTACACCTTC	CASSGGGGYTF
.	TRBV12-3/TRBV12-4	.	TRBJ2-7	TGTGCCAGCAGTTTAGAACAGCGCACCTACGAGCAGTACTTC	CASSLEQRTYEQYF
.	TRBV29-1	TRBD1	TRBJ2-5	TGCAGCGTTGAGGGACAGGGGTCAGAGACCCAGTACTTC	CSVEGQGSETQYF